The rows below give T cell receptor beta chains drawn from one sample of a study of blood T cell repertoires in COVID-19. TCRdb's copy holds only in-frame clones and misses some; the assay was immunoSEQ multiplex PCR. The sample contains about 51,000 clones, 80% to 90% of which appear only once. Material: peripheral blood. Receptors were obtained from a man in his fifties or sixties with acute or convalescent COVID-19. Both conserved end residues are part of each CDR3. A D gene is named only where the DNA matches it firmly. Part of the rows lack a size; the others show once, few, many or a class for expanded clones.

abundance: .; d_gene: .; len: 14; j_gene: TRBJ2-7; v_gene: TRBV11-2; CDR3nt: TGTGCCAGCAGCTTAGGGGGCAGTGTCTACGAGCAGTACTTC; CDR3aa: CASSLGGSVYEQYF
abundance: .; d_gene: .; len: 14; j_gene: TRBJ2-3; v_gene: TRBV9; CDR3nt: TGTGCCAGCAGCAGGGGAACTGCTAGGGATACGCAGTATTTT; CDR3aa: CASSRGTARDTQYF
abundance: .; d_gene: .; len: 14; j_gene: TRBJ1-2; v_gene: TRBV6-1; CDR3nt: TGTGCCAGCAGTGAACCCCACCAGAACTATGGCTACACCTTC; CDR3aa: CASSEPHQNYGYTF
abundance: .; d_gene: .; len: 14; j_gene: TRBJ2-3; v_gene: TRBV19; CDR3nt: TGTGCCAGTAGCCCCGCTAGGGGCGCAGATACGCAGTATTTT; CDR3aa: CASSPARGADTQYF
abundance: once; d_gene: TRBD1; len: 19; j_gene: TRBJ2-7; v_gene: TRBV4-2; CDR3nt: TGTGCCAGCAGCCTACGACAGGGGGCGCCGGGGGAAGCCCCCTACGAGCAGTACTTC; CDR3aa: CASSLRQGAPGEAPYEQYF
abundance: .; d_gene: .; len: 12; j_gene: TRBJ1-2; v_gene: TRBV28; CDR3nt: TGTGCCAGCAGTTTCCAGAGGTATGGCTACACCTTC; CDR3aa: CASSFQRYGYTF
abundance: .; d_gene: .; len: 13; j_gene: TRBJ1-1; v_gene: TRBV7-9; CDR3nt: TGTGCCAGCAGCTTAGACAGGCAAACTGAAGCTTTCTTT; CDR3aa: CASSLDRQTEAFF
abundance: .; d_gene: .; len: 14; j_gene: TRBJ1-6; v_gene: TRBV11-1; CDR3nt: TGTGCCAGCAGCTTATGGCAGTCCAATTCACCCCTCCACTTT; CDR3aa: CASSLWQSNSPLHF
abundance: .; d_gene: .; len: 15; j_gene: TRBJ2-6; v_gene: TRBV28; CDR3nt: TGTGCCAGCAGCACCGGGTCCGCTGGGGCCAACGTCCTGACTTTC; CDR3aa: CASSTGSAGANVLTF
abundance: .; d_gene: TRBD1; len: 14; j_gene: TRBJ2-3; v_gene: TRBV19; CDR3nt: TGTGCCAGTAGTATAGGACAGGGGGCAGATACGCAGTATTTT; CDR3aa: CASSIGQGADTQYF
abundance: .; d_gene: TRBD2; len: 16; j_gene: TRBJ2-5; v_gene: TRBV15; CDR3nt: TGTGCCACCAGCAGAGATGTTCGGGGGGGCTCGGAGACCCAGTACTTC; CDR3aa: CATSRDVRGGSETQYF
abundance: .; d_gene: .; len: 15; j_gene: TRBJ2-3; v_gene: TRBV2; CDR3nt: TGTGCCAGCAGTGATAGCGGAGCTAGCACAGATACGCAGTATTTT; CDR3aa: CASSDSGASTDTQYF
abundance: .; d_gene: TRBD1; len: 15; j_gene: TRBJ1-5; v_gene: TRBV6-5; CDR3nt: TGTGCCAGCAGTCGACAGGGGGGTAGCAATCAGCCCCAGCATTTT; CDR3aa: CASSRQGGSNQPQHF
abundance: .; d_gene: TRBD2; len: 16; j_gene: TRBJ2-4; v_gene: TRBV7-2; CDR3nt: TGTGCCAGCAGCTTAAGACTAGCGGGGGCCGGGGGCATTCAGTACTTC; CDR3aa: CASSLRLAGAGGIQYF
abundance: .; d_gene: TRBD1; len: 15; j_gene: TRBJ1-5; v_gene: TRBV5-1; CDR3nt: TGCGCCAGCAGCCCGACAGGGACGGTGAAACAGCCCCAGCATTTT; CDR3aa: CASSPTGTVKQPQHF
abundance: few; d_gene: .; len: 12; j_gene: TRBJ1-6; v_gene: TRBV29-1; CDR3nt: TGCAGCCCCAATACCACGGAGGGGTGCCTCCACTTT; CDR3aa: CSPNTTEGCLHF
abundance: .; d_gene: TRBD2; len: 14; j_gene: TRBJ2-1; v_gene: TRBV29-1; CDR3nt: TGCAGCGTTGGGCACGGGACTAGCGCCAATGAGCAGTTCTTC; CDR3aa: CSVGHGTSANEQFF
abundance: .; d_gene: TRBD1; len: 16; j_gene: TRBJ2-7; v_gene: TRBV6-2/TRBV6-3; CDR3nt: TGTGCCAGCAGTCCCCATGGGACAGGGGCTTCCTACGAGCAGTACTTC; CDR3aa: CASSPHGTGASYEQYF
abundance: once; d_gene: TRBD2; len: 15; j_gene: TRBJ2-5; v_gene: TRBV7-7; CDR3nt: TGTGCTAGCACTCCTGAGACTAGCGGGGGCGAGACCCAGTACTTC; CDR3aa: CASTPETSGGETQYF
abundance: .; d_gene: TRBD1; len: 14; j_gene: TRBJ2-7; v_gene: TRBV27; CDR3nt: TGTGCCAGCAGTTTGCCGGACAGGGCGGGGGAGCAGTACTTC; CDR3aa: CASSLPDRAGEQYF
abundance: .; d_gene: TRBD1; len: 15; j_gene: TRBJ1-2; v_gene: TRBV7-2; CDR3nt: TGTGCCAGCAGCTTAGTGCCGGGACAGGGGTATGGCTACACCTTC; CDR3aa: CASSLVPGQGYGYTF
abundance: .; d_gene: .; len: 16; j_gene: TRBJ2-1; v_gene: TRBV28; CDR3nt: TGTGCCAGCAGTTTATTGGTCGGGGGACCCTACAATGAGCAGTTCTTC; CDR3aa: CASSLLVGGPYNEQFF
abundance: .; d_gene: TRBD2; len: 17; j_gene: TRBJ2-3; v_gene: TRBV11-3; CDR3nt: TGTGCCAGCAGCACCGGGACTAGCGGGGCTGGCACAGATACGCAGTATTTT; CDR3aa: CASSTGTSGAGTDTQYF
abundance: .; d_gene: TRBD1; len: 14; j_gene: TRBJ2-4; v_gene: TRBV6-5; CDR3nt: TGTGCCAGCACACAGGGGGGCAGTAGTAACATTCAGTACTTC; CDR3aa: CASTQGGSSNIQYF